This T cell receptor (beta chain) is drawn from a study of CD8 T cells in ankylosing spondylitis. Whole-study results and caveats: Within peripheral blood, clones linked to disease were CD8+ and relatively rare. Typical of ankylosing spondylitis blood, it appeared, was a TCR beta motif of seven to nine highly homologous variants. Several of the motif variants were reported before in synovial fluid and blood from reactive arthritis.

TCRdb itself ran the 5' RACE reads through MiXCR, one entry per CDR3 protein. Altogether 750,000 to 850,000 distinct CDR3 sequences are present, roughly 12% being singletons, with the ten largest covering just over 0.5%. V gave up 0 bases and J gave up 3 bases, with 9 bases separating them. The CDR3 is 14 amino acids. Per germline, CDR1 SGHRS and CDR2 YFSETQ. A word on this clonotype: The antigen is not known.

The sequenced material came from blood, either unsorted or a sorted T cell fraction (not recorded which). This chain links TRBV5-1 with TRBJ1-1, with D uncertain. This clonotype was sampled from a male donor with ankylosing spondylitis. CDR3 region: CASSLDLGYTEAFF. The CDR3 coding sequence is TGCGCCAGCAGCTTGGATCTGGGCTACACTGAAGCTTTCTTT.